Described below is a single TCR beta chain sequence and its context. The data are from a study of blood T cell repertoires in COVID-19. Study in general: In each case, the material was cDNA or gDNA derived from T cells, B-cell-depleted T cells, or PBMCs.

Data came from immunoSEQ multiplex PCR; TCRdb stores just in-frame clones and leaves some out. The sample records roughly 400,000 clones, about 87% being singletons. V was pared by 7 bases and J by 2 bases, with 7 bases of the junction left unmatched. The CDR3 has 14 residues. CDR1 MNHEY and CDR2 SVGAGI come from the germline V gene. The material sequenced was peripheral blood. The rearrangement joins TRBV6-5 to TRBJ2-7, with 8 bases identical to TRBD2. The sequence derives from a woman in her fifties or sixties with COVID-19, enrolled during active disease. The CDR3: CASTLSGAAYEQYF. In DNA form, the CDR3 reads TGTGCCAGCACGCTTAGCGGGGCTGCCTACGAGCAGTACTTC.